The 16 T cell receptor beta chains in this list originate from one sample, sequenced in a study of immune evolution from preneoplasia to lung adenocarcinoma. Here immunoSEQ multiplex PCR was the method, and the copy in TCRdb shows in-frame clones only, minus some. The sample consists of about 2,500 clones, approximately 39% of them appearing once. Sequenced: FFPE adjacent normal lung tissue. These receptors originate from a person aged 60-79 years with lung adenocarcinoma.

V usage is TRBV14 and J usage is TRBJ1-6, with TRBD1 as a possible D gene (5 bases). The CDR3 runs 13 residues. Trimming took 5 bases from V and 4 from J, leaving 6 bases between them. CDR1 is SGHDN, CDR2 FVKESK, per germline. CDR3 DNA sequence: TGTGCCAGCAGCAGGGGATATAATTCACCCCTCCACTTT. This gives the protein CASSRGYNSPLHF. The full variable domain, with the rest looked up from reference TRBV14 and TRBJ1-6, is EAGVTQFPSHSVIEKGQTVTLRCDPISGHDNLYWYRRVMGKEIKFLLHFVKESKQDESGMPNNRFLAERTGGTYSTLKVQPAELEDSGVYFCASSRGYNSPLHFGNGTRLTVT.

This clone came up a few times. The CDR3 DNA sequence: TGTGCCAGCAGCTCAGACCACCGGGACAGAAAAGTTGAAGCTTTCTTT. It is translated as CASSSDHRDRKVEAFF. The chain carries TRBV9 and TRBJ1-1, with 7 nucleotides matching TRBD1. The CDR3 consists of 16 residues. V shed 4 bases and J 7 bases; nucleotides not matched to a gene: 16. The V gene's germline CDR1 is SGDLS and CDR2 YYNGEE. Looking up the rest from reference TRBV9 and TRBJ1-1 gives the full variable domain: DSGVTQTPKHLITATGQRVTLRCSPRSGDLSVYWYQQSLDQGLQFLIQYYNGEERAKGNILERFSAQQFPDLHSELNLSSLELGDSALYFCASSSDHRDRKVEAFFGQGTRLTVV.

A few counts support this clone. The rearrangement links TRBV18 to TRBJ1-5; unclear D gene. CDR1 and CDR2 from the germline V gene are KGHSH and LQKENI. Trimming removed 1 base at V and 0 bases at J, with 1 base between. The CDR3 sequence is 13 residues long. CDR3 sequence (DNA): TGTGCCAGCTCACCACGTAGCAATCAGCCCCAGCATTTT. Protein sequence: CASSPRSNQPQHF.

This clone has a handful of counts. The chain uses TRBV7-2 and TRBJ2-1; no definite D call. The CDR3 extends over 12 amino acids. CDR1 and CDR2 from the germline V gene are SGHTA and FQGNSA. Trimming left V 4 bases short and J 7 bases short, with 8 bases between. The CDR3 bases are TGTGCCAGCAGCTATATTCGGAATGAGCAGTTCTTC. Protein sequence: CASSYIRNEQFF.

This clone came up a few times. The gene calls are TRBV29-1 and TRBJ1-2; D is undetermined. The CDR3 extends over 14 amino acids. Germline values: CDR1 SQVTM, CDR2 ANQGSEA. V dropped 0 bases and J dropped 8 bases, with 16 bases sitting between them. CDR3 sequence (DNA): TGCAGCGTTGAAGATGAGGAGGGAATTGACGGCTACACCTTC. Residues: CSVEDEEGIDGYTF.

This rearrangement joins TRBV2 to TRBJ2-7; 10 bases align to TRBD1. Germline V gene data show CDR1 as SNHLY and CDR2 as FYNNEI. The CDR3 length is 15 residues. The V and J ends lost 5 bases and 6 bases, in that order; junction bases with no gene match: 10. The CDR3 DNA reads TGTGCCAGCAGTACGAAGTCTGGACAGGGGGGCGAGCAGTACTTC. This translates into CASSTKSGQGGEQYF.

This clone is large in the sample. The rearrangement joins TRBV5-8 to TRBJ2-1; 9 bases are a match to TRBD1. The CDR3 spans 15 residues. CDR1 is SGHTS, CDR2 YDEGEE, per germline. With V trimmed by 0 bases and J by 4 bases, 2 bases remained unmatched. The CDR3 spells CASSLGQGVYNEQFF. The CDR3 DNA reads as TGTGCCAGCAGCTTGGGACAGGGGGTTTACAATGAGCAGTTCTTC.

The DNA for the CDR3 is TGTGCAAGTCGGTTAGGGAGACTTCCGGATCTCTACGAGCAGTACTTC. Its protein product is CASRLGRLPDLYEQYF. This sequence joins TRBV12-2 and TRBJ2-7; no check of the table's D call, TRBD2, against the DNA was made. TRBV12-2 is marked as a pseudogene. This CDR3 has 16 residues.

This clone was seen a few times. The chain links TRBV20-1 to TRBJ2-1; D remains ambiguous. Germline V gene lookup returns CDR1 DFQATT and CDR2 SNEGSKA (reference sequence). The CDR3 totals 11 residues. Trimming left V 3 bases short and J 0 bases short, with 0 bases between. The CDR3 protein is CSASSYNEQFF. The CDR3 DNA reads TGCAGTGCTAGCTCCTACAATGAGCAGTTCTTC.

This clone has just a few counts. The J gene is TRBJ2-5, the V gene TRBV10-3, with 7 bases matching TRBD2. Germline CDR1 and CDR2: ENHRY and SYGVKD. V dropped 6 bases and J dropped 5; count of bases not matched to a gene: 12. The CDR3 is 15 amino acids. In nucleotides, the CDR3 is TGTGCCATCAGATACCCGGGACCGCGGGGGGAGACCCAGTACTTC. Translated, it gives CAIRYPGPRGETQYF.

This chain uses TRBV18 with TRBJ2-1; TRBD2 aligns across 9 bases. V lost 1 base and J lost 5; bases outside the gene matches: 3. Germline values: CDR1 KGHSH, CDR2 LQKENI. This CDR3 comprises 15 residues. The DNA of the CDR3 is TGTGCCAGCTCACCACTACCTAGCGGGAACAATGAGCAGTTCTTC. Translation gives CASSPLPSGNNEQFF.

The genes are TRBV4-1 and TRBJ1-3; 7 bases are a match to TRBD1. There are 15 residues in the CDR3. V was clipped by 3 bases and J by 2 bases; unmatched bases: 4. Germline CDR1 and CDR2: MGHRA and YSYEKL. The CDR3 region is CASSQEDRAGNTIYF. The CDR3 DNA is TGCGCCAGCAGCCAGGAAGACAGGGCTGGAAACACCATATATTTT.

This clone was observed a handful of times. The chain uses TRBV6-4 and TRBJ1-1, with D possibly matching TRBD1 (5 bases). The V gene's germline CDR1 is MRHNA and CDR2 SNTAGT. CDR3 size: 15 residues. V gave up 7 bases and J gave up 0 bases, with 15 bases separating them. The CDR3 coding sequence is TGTGCCAGCAAGATCGAAGACAGCATGAACACTGAAGCTTTCTTT. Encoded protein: CASKIEDSMNTEAFF.

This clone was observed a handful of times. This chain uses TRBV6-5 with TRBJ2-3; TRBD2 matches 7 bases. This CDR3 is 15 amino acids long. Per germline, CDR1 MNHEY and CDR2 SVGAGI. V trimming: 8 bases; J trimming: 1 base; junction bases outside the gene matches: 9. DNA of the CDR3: TGTGCCAGCTCACTCGGGGGGTTCGGCACAGATACGCAGTATTTT. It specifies CASSLGGFGTDTQYF.

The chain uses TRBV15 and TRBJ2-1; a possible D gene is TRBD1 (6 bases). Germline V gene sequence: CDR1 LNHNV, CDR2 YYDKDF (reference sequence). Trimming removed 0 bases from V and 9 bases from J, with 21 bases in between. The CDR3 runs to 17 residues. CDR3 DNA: TGTGCCACCAGCAGAGATTATTTCAGGGCCGCAGGGGCTGAGCAGTTCTTC. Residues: CATSRDYFRAAGAEQFF.

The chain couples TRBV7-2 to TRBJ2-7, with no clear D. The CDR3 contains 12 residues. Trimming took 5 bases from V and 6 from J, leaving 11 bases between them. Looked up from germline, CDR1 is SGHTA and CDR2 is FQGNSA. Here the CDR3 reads CASSPIGSEQYF. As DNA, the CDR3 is TGTGCCAGCAGCCCCATCGGGTCCGAGCAGTACTTC.